Listed here are 15 T cell receptor beta chains from one sample, sequenced in a study of CD8 T cells in ankylosing spondylitis. TCRdb ran MiXCR on the 5' RACE reads and lists one entry per CDR3 protein. The repertoire holds a few hundred thousand distinct CDR3 sequences, with more than 15% as singletons. The sample taken for sequencing was blood, either unsorted or a sorted T cell fraction (not recorded which). These receptors all come from a male donor with ankylosing spondylitis or in good health (not recorded which).

This clonotype has more than one count but fewer than ten. This chain joins TRBV6-6 and TRBJ1-1; TRBD1 might be the D (6 bases). This CDR3 has 13 amino acids. V lost 5 bases and J lost 1, with 8 bases in between. Germline CDR1 reads MNHNY; CDR2 reads SVGAGI (reference sequence). CDR3 in DNA: TGTGCCAGCAGTAACAGGGAGAACACTGAAGCTTTCTTT. It encodes CASSNRENTEAFF.

The sample holds many counts of this clonotype. This chain joins TRBV7-8 and TRBJ2-1; possible D gene TRBD2, 6 bases. The ends were cut back, 2 bases at V and 7 bases at J, with 9 bases in the middle. CDR3 length: 13 residues. Germline V lookup: CDR1 SGHVS, CDR2 FQNEAQ. CDR3 sequence: CASSLPGRNEQFF. The CDR3 bases are TGTGCCAGCAGCTTACCAGGGAGGAATGAGCAGTTCTTC.

The CDR3 here is CASSLGAPGETQYF. The DNA for the CDR3 is TGTGCCAGCAGCTTAGGGGCCCCAGGAGAGACCCAGTACTTC. The J gene is TRBJ2-5, the V gene TRBV7-9, with D hard to call. The CDR3 spans 14 residues. Germline-derived CDR1 and CDR2 are SEHNR and FQNEAQ (reference sequence). The V end lost 1 base, the J end lost 4 bases, and 10 bases lay between the germline ends.

CDR3 DNA sequence: TGTGCCAGCAGCTTAGGTTGGCTAGCGGGGTACAATGAGCAGTTCTTC. Amino acid sequence: CASSLGWLAGYNEQFF. The rearrangement joins TRBV7-2 to TRBJ2-1; 9 bases align to TRBD2. Germline CDR1 reads SGHTA; CDR2 reads FQGNSA. V was clipped by 1 base and J by 4 bases; unmatched bases: 5. The CDR3 is made up of 16 amino acids.

This clonotype appeared a few times. The rearrangement uses TRBV29-1 and TRBJ2-1, with TRBD2 matching over 13 bases. This CDR3 contains 15 residues. The germline gives CDR1 SQVTM, CDR2 ANQGSEA. The V segment lost 3 bases and the J segment 5 bases; nucleotides outside the gene matches: 4. Written as DNA, the CDR3 is TGCAGCGTTGAGGGACTAGCGGGATGGGACAATGAGCAGTTCTTC. Translating gives CSVEGLAGWDNEQFF.

V usage is TRBV9 and J usage is TRBJ2-1; 9 nucleotides align to TRBD2. Germline V gene lookup returns CDR1 SGDLS and CDR2 YYNGEE. This CDR3 has 18 residues. The V segment lost 3 bases and the J segment 9 bases; nucleotides outside the gene matches: 19. DNA of the CDR3: TGTGCCAGCAGCGACCCCCGCAGGGGAGCTAGCGGGGTCGGTGAGCAGTTCTTC. Its protein product is CASSDPRRGASGVGEQFF.

This clonotype was seen repeatedly, ten times or more. The CDR3 coding sequence is TGTGCCAGCAGTTTATTACCCGAAAGCTCCTACAATGAGCAGTTCTTC. This gives the protein CASSLLPESSYNEQFF. V is TRBV27 and J is TRBJ2-1; D is unresolved. The V and J ends lost 1 base and 0 bases respectively, with 10 bases between them. The CDR3 runs 16 residues. The germline gives CDR1 MNHEY, CDR2 SMNVEV (reference sequence).

This clonotype appeared a few times. The chain carries TRBV29-1 and TRBJ2-1; TRBD1 agrees at 9 bases. This CDR3 has 15 residues. The germline gives CDR1 SQVTM, CDR2 ANQGSEA. J lost 0 bases, V lost 6 bases, and 6 bases had no gene match. The CDR3 DNA sequence: TGCAGCGTAGCCGGGACAGGGAGCTCCTACAATGAGCAGTTCTTC. Translating gives CSVAGTGSSYNEQFF.

The V gene is TRBV29-1, the J gene TRBJ1-2; no reliable D call. Trimming took off 7 bases at V and 4 bases at J, with 16 bases between the two ends. Germline CDR1 reads SQVTM; CDR2 reads ANQGSEA. CDR3 length equals 13 residues. The chain's CDR3 is CSAPGLGSYGYTF. CDR3 bases: TGCAGCGCTCCCGGCCTTGGGAGCTATGGCTACACCTTC.

The sample holds many counts of this clonotype. The chain is built from TRBV30 and TRBJ1-2; D remains ambiguous. The CDR3 runs 13 residues. V dropped 2 bases and J dropped 8 bases, with 15 bases sitting between them. In germline, CDR1 is GTSNPN, CDR2 SVGIG (reference sequence). CDR3 loop: CAWSPPIVGGYTF. The DNA of the CDR3 is TGTGCCTGGAGTCCACCAATCGTCGGGGGCTACACCTTC.

This clonotype was recorded once. The chain links TRBV7-3 to TRBJ2-3; 10 positions match TRBD1. CDR3 length equals 16 residues. Per germline, CDR1 SGHTA and CDR2 FQGTGA. J lost 3 bases, V lost 2 bases, and 5 bases had no gene match. The CDR3 DNA reads as TGTGCCAGCAGCTTATCGGGACAGGGGACGACAGATACGCAGTATTTT. Encoded protein: CASSLSGQGTTDTQYF.

This clonotype showed up just a few times. The chain recombines TRBV20-1 with TRBJ2-5; D is perhaps TRBD2 (6 bases). This CDR3 spans 12 amino acids. CDR1 and CDR2 (germline): DFQATT, SNEGSKA (reference sequence). The V end lost 0 bases, the J end lost 4 bases, and 6 bases lay between the germline ends. The CDR3 nucleotides are TGCAGTGCTAGAGAGGGAGGAGAGACCCAGTACTTC. Translating it yields CSAREGGETQYF.

V gene TRBV20-1 combines with J gene TRBJ2-7; D gene unclear. Per germline, CDR1 DFQATT and CDR2 SNEGSKA (reference sequence). This CDR3 region has 14 residues. Between the trimmed V and J ends, which lost 0 bases and 0 bases, there was a span of 9 bases. This CDR3 reads CSARDPYSSYEQYF. CDR3 nucleotide sequence: TGCAGTGCTAGAGACCCGTATAGCTCCTACGAGCAGTACTTC.

This clonotype was found many times. The CDR3 sequence: CASRGLAAINEQFF. CDR3 coding DNA: TGTGCCAGCAGGGGACTAGCGGCAATCAATGAGCAGTTCTTC. The genes are TRBV2 and TRBJ2-1; 11 bases are a match to TRBD2. CDR3 length: 14 residues. The germline CDR1 and CDR2 sequences are SNHLY and FYNNEI. The junction had 4 bases not matched to a gene; V was cut back by 6 bases and J by 6 bases.

The rearrangement uses TRBV2 and TRBJ2-1, with 11 bases fitting TRBD2. In germline, CDR1 is SNHLY, CDR2 FYNNEI. V dropped 7 bases and J dropped 5; count of bases not matched to a gene: 1. The CDR3 runs 13 residues. CDR3 sequence (DNA): TGTGCCAGCACGGGACTAGCGGACAATGAGCAGTTCTTC. Residues: CASTGLADNEQFF.